Below are 18 T cell receptor beta chains sequenced from a single sample in a study of identical twins listed by TCRdb under 2016. Library generation was performed with 5' RACE. The sequencing machine was an Illumina HiSeq 2000. TCRdb cleaned the public reads at Q25 with fastp, built clones with MiXCR and kept in-frame beta chains. Each entry is one CDR3 protein sequence, shown with its most common DNA and genes. This sample gives roughly 770,000 distinct CDR3 sequences in total; roughly 18% of them show up just once. Of the sample, about 12% is held by the ten largest clones. These same records also appear under a second study, on T cells expressing NK-cell markers.

Sequenced material: PBMCs. All receptors derive from a woman under 30 in good health.

This clonotype has ten or more counts. One end of the junction does not line up with germline, which may come from a read error. The rearrangement links TRBV7-2 to TRBJ2-1, with 11 positions matching TRBD2. Germline assignment: CDR1 SGHTA and CDR2 FQGNSA. The CDR3 has 14 amino acids. The CDR3 protein is CASSSGTSGNEQFF. CDR3 coding DNA: TGCGCCAGCAGCTCCGGGACTAGCGGCAATGAGCAGTTCTTC.

The gene calls are TRBV2 and TRBJ2-3, with 9 bases aligning to TRBD2. The J segment lost 0 bases and the V segment lost 7 bases, leaving 2 bases of the junction unmatched. Germline CDR1 is SNHLY and CDR2 is FYNNEI. The CDR3 totals 14 residues. The CDR3 DNA is TGTGCCAGCAAAGCGGGGGGTAGCACAGATACGCAGTATTTT. Translation: CASKAGGSTDTQYF.

The chain joins TRBV20-1 to TRBJ1-5, with D possibly being TRBD1 (6 bases). From germline, CDR1 is DFQATT and CDR2 SNEGSKA (reference sequence). V was pared by 5 bases and J by 5 bases, with 16 bases between. CDR3 length equals 14 residues. DNA for the CDR3: TGCAGTGCTTATGGCGGGGGGCGCGATCAGCCCCAGCATTTT. Translated: CSAYGGGRDQPQHF.

This clonotype was picked up many times. The chain recombines TRBV7-8 with TRBJ2-5; TRBD2 matches at 11 bases. The CDR3 covers 16 residues. V lost 2 bases and J lost 1; bases outside the gene matches: 3. CDR1 and CDR2 from the germline V gene are SGHVS and FQNEAQ. The CDR3 sequence: CASSLLAGGIQETQYF. CDR3 coding DNA: TGTGCCAGCAGCTTATTAGCGGGGGGGATCCAAGAGACCCAGTACTTC.

V gene TRBV18 combines with J gene TRBJ1-1, with D possibly matching TRBD1 (5 bases). Per germline, CDR1 KGHSH and CDR2 LQKENI. The V end lost 2 bases, the J end lost 4 bases, and 8 bases lay between the germline ends. This CDR3 comprises 13 residues. Written as DNA, the CDR3 is TGTGCCAGCTCACCAAAGAGGGGCACTGAAGCTTTCTTT. Its translation is CASSPKRGTEAFF.

This clonotype was detected a few times. The V and J genes are TRBV5-5 and TRBJ1-2; 7 bases line up with TRBD1. The CDR3 runs to 14 residues. The junction had 7 bases not matched to a gene; V was cut back by 1 base and J by 7 bases. CDR1 and CDR2 from the germline V gene are SGHKS and YYEKEE (reference sequence). The CDR3 protein is CASSLRQGVGGYTF. CDR3 coding DNA: TGTGCCAGCAGCTTGCGACAGGGAGTGGGTGGCTACACCTTC.

This clonotype appeared a few times. The chain recombines TRBV11-2 with TRBJ1-3, with 8 bases that match TRBD1. Trimming cost V 2 bases and J 3 bases; bases outside gene matches: 3. The CDR3 contains 15 residues. Per the germline V gene, CDR1 is SGHAT and CDR2 is FQNNGV. DNA for the CDR3: TGTGCCAGCAGCTTAAGGACAGGGAGTGGAAACACCATATATTTT. It is translated as CASSLRTGSGNTIYF.

The rearrangement links TRBV5-5 to TRBJ2-3; D remains unclear. The CDR3 runs to 15 residues. Germline CDR1 SGHKS, CDR2 YYEKEE (reference sequence). V was trimmed by 0 bases and J by 0 bases, leaving 8 bases between them. The CDR3 sequence: CASSLAHLSTDTQYF. CDR3 nucleotide sequence: TGTGCCAGCAGCTTGGCGCACCTTAGCACAGATACGCAGTATTTT.

There are a few counts of this clonotype. The rearrangement joins TRBV4-3 to TRBJ1-2; D gene ambiguous. The germline gives CDR1 LGHNA, CDR2 YSLEER. There are 15 residues in the CDR3. V lost 5 bases and J 0 bases, leaving 13 bases between the germline ends. The CDR3 bases are TGCGCCAGCAGCATAACCCGGTCCACTAACTATGGCTACACCTTC. Protein sequence: CASSITRSTNYGYTF.

The chain uses TRBV12-3 or TRBV12-4 and TRBJ2-1, with 13 bases that match TRBD2. The trim removed 7 bases at V and 7 bases at J, leaving 7 bases unmatched. This CDR3 is 15 amino acids long. The DNA of the CDR3 is TGTGCCAGCACCCCGGCGGGACTAGCGGGGAATGAGCAGTTCTTC. It translates to CASTPAGLAGNEQFF.

This clonotype showed up many times. The chain joins TRBV6-5 to TRBJ2-2; D is perhaps TRBD2 (5 bases). The CDR3 has 15 residues. The ends were cut back, 2 bases at V and 3 bases at J, with 10 bases in the middle. Germline V gene lookup returns CDR1 MNHEY and CDR2 SVGAGI. CDR3 bases: TGTGCCAGCAGTTACGGGTCGGGGTACACCGGGGAGCTGTTTTTT. Translated: CASSYGSGYTGELFF.

This clonotype appeared a few times. The V and J genes are TRBV15 and TRBJ2-1; 9 bases are a match to TRBD2. The CDR3 totals 14 residues. Germline values: CDR1 LNHNV, CDR2 YYDKDF (reference sequence). J lost 4 bases, V lost 8 bases, and 6 bases had no gene match. DNA for the CDR3: TGTGCCACCGGAGCGGGGGGAGATTACAATGAGCAGTTCTTC. Amino acids: CATGAGGDYNEQFF.

This clonotype was observed a handful of times. The chain combines TRBV20-1 with TRBJ2-5; tentatively, D is TRBD2 (6 bases). Per the germline V gene, CDR1 is DFQATT and CDR2 is SNEGSKA (reference sequence). V lost 2 bases and J lost 4, with 14 bases in between. The CDR3 extends over 14 amino acids. The CDR3 DNA reads as TGCAGTGCTAGAATTCAGGGAGGTAGAGAGACCCAGTACTTC. It codes for CSARIQGGRETQYF.

This clonotype was detected many times. V usage is TRBV7-9 and J usage is TRBJ2-1; D perhaps matches TRBD2 (5 bases). Per germline, CDR1 SEHNR and CDR2 FQNEAQ (reference sequence). This CDR3 comprises 15 residues. With 5 bases removed from V and 0 bases from J, the gap between germline ends came to 11 bases. CDR3 residues: CASSPSGYSYNEQFF. CDR3 sequence (DNA): TGTGCCAGCAGCCCCAGCGGCTACTCCTACAATGAGCAGTTCTTC.

This sequence joins TRBV2 and TRBJ1-1, with D possibly TRBD1 on 5 matching bases. The CDR3 is 19 residues long. Germline values: CDR1 SNHLY, CDR2 FYNNEI. V lost 4 bases and J lost 2, with 26 bases in between. CDR3 in amino acids: CASSGDSQFSGYYNTEAFF. The CDR3 DNA sequence: TGTGCCAGCAGTGGTGACAGTCAGTTTTCGGGATATTATAACACTGAAGCTTTCTTT.

This clonotype was seen a few times. The chain links TRBV7-3 to TRBJ2-1; D may be TRBD1 (5 bases). Trimming cost V 3 bases and J 4 bases, with 10 bases left between them. This CDR3 has 14 amino acids. Germline assignment: CDR1 SGHTA and CDR2 FQGTGA. As DNA, the CDR3 is TGTGCCAGCAGCTTCACCCCAGGGTACAATGAGCAGTTCTTC. Its translation is CASSFTPGYNEQFF.

The chain recombines TRBV7-9 with TRBJ1-6, with 7 bases that match TRBD1. This CDR3 comprises 16 residues. Trimming cost V 4 bases and J 8 bases; bases outside gene matches: 11. Germline CDR1 reads SEHNR; CDR2 reads FQNEAQ (reference sequence). Written as DNA, the CDR3 is TGTGCCAGCAGCTCCCCTTCGGGACAGCAAGATTCACCCCTCCACTTT. Translation: CASSSPSGQQDSPLHF.

The chain is built from TRBV10-2 and TRBJ2-3; the D gene is possibly TRBD2 (6 bases). The CDR3 contains 18 residues. Germline lookup yields CDR1 WSHSY and CDR2 SAAADI. Trimming removed 8 bases at V and 0 bases at J, with 24 bases between. This CDR3 is CASFARWGEVTSTDTQYF. CDR3 DNA sequence: TGCGCCAGCTTTGCCCGTTGGGGGGAGGTTACTAGCACAGATACGCAGTATTTT.